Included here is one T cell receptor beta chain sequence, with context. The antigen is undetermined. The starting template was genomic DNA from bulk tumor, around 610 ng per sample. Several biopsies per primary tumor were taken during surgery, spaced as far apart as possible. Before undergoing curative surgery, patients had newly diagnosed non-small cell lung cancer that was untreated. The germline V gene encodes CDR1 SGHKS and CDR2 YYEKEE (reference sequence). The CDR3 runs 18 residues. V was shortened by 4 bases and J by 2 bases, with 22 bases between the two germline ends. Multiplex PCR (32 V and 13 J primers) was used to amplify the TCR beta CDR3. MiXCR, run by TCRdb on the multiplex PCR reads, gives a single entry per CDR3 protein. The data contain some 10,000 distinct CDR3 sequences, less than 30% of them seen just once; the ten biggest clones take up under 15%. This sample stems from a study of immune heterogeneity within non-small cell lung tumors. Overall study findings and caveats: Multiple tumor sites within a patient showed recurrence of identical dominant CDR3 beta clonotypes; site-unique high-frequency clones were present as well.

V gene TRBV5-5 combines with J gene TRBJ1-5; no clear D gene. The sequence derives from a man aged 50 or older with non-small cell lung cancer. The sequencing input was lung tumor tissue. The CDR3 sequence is CASSPEGGLSTGNQPQHF. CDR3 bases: TGTGCCAGCAGCCCGGAGGGCGGTCTCAGCACGGGCAATCAGCCCCAGCATTTT.